This record concerns one T cell receptor beta chain sequence. Its target is not known. The data were obtained in a study of blood T cells in healthy people across ages. General study results and limits: Measured against age, TCR beta diversity per million T cells decreased in a roughly linear manner. Possibly confounding the expanded clonotype changes was the fact that donor CMV status was unknown. A greater number of naive CD4+ cells and higher diversity distinguished long-lived donors from aged donors.

The CDR3 totals 16 residues. Trimming left V 3 bases short and J 2 bases short, with 14 bases between. The germline gives CDR1 MGHDK, CDR2 SYGVNS. Sample-barcoded 5' priming and a J-beta primer mix drove a second PCR of roughly 7 to 11 cycles. All samples gave at least 2.5 million CDR3-containing paired-end reads. Via MiXCR, TCRdb re-called the 5' RACE reads, giving one row per CDR3 protein. The sample carries 800,000 to 950,000 distinct CDR3 sequences, under 40% recorded once. Input material: blood. J is TRBJ2-1 and V is TRBV25-1; D gene unclear. The clonotype was recovered from a man in his late teens or twenties in good health. CDR3 protein: CASSDFFRPPYNEQFF. CDR3 bases: TGTGCCAGCAGTGATTTCTTCAGACCACCCTACAATGAGCAGTTCTTC.